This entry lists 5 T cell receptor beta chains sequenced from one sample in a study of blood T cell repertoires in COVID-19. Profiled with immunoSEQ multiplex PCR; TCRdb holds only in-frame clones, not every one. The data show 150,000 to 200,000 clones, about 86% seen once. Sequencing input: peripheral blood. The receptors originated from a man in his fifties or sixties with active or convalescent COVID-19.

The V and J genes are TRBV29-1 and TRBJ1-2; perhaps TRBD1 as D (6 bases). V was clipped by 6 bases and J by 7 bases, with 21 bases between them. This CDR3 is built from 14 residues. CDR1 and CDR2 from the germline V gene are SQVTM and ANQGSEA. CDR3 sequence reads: CSVAPQGISSGYTF. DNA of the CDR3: TGCAGCGTCGCGCCACAGGGAATATCTTCTGGCTACACCTTC.

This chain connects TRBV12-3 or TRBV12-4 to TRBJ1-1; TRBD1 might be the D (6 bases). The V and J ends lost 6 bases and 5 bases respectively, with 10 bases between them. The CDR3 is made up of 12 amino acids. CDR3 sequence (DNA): TGTGCCAGCAGGGCAGGGGCTACTGAAGCTTTCTTT. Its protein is CASRAGATEAFF.

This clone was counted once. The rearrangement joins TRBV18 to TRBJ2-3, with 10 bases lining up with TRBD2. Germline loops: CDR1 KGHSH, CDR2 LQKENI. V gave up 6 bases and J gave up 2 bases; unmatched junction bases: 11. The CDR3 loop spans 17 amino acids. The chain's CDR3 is CASSLIGLAADTDTQYF. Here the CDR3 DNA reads TGTGCCAGCTCCCTAATCGGACTAGCGGCCGACACAGATACGCAGTATTTT. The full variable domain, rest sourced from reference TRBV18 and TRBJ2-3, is NAGVMQNPRHLVRRRGQEARLRCSPMKGHSHVYWYRQLPEEGLKFMVYLQKENIIDESGMPKERFSAEFPKEGPSILRIQQVVRGDSAAYFCASSLIGLAADTDTQYFGPGTRLTVL.

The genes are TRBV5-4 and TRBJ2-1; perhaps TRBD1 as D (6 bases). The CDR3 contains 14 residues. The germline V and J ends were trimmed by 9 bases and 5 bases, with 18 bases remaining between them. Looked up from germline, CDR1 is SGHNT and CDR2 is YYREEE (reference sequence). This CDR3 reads CATSRAGVNNEQFF. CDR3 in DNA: TGTGCCACCTCCAGGGCAGGGGTAAACAATGAGCAGTTCTTC.

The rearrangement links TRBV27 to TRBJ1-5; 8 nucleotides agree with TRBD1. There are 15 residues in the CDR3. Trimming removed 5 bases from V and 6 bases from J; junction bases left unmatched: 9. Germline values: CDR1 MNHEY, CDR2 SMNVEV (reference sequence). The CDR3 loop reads CASSRKQGAGQPQHF. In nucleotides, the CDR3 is TGTGCCAGCAGTAGAAAGCAGGGGGCCGGTCAGCCCCAGCATTTT.